What follows describes a single T cell receptor (beta chain). The PCR was carried out with 60 Vbeta primers and 13 Jbeta primers. Measured with immunoSEQ multiplex PCR; TCRdb has only the in-frame clones, and not every one. The data hold more than 110,000 clones, with about three quarters observed a single time. The entry originates in a study of cytomegalovirus exposure and HLA in healthy donors. The CDR3 loop spans 14 amino acids. V was trimmed by 9 bases and J by 2 bases, leaving 14 bases between them. The germline V gene encodes CDR1 LNHDA and CDR2 SQIVND (reference sequence). This chain connects TRBV19 to TRBJ1-5, with a tentative D call TRBD1 (5 bases). The sequence came from a woman aged 25 to 39 in good health and CMV-seronegative. Material for sequencing was PBMCs. As DNA, the CDR3 is TGTGCCAGCAGGGTTTTACGGGGCAATCAGCCCCAGCATTTT. It translates to CASRVLRGNQPQHF.